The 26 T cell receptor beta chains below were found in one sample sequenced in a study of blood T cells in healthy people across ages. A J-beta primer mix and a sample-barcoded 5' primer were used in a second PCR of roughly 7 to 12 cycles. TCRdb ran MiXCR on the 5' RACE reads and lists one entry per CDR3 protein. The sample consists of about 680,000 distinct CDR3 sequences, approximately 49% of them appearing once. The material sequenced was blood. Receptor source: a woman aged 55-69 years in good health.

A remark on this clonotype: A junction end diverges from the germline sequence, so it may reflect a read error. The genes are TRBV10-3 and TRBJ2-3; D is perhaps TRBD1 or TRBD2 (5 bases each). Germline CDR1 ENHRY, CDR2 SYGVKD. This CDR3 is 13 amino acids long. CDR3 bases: TGTGCCATCCGTGAGGGGAGCCCAGATACGCAGTATTTT. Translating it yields CAIREGSPDTQYF.

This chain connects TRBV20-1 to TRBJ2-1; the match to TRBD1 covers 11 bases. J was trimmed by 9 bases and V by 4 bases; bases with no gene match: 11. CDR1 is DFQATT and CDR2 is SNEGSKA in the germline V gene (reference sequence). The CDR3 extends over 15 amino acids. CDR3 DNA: TGCAGTGCTAAGGGACCGGGACAGGGGGGAGGTGAGCAGTTCTTC. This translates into CSAKGPGQGGGEQFF.

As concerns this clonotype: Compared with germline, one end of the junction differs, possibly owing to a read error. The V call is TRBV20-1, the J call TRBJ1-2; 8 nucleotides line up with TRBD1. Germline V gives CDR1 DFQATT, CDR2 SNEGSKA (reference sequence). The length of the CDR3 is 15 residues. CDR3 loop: CSARTGDAPFYGCTF. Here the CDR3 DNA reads TGCAGTGCTAGGACAGGGGACGCCCCGTTCTATGGCTGCACCTTC.

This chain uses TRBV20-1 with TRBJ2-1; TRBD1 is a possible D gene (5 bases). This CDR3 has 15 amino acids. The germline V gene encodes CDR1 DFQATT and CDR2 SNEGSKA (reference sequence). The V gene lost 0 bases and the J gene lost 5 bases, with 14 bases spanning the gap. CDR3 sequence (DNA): TGCAGTGCTAGAGATTATCGTAAAGGGGACAATGAGCAGTTCTTC. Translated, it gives CSARDYRKGDNEQFF.

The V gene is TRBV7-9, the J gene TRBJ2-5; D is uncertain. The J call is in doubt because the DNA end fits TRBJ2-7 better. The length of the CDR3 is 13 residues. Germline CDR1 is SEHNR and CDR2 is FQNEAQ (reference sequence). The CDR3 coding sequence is TGTGCCAGCAGCTTAGATCCAGCAGGCGAGCAGTACTTC. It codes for CASSLDPAGEQYF.

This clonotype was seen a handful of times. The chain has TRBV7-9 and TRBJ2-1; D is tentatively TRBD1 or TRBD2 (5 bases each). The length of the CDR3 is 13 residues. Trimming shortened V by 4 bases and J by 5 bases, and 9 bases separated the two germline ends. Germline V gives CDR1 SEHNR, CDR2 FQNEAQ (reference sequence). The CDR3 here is CASSWDPNNEQFF. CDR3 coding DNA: TGTGCCAGCAGCTGGGACCCTAACAATGAGCAGTTCTTC.

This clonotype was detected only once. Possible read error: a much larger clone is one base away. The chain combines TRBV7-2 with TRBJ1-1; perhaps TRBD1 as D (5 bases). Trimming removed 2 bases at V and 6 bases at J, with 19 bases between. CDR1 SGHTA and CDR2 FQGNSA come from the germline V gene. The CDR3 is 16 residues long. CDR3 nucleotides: TGTACCAGCAGCTTACCGCCTTGGGGGGGGGTCCCTGAAGCTTTCTTT. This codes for CTSSLPPWGGVPEAFF.

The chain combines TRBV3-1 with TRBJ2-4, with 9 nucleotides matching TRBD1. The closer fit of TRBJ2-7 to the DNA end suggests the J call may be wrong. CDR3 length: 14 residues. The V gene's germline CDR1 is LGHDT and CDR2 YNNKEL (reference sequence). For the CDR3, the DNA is TGTGCCAGCACATGGACAGGGGTCGGCCACGAGCAGTACTTC. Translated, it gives CASTWTGVGHEQYF.

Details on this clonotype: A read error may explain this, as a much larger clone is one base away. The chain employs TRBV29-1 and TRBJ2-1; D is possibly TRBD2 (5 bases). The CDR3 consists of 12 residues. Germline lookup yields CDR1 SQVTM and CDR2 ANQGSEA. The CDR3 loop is CSIDEIAYEQFF. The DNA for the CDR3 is TGCAGCATTGATGAGATAGCGTATGAGCAGTTCTTC.

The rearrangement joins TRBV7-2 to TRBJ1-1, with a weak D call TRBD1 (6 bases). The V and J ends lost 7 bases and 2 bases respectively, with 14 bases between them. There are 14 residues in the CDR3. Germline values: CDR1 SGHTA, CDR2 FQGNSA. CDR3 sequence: CASKGWGGNTEAFF. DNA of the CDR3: TGTGCCAGCAAAGGGTGGGGGGGCAACACTGAAGCTTTCTTT.

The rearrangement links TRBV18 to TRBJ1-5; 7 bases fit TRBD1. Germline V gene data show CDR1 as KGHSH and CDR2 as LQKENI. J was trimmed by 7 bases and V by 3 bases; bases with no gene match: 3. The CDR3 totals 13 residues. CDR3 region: CASSPTGQQPQHF. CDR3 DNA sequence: TGTGCCAGCTCACCGACGGGACAGCAGCCCCAGCATTTT.

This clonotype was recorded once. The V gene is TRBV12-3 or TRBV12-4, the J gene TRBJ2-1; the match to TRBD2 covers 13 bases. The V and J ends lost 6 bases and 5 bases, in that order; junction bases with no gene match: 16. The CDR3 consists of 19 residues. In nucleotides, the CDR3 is TGTGCCAGCAGGACGCAGGGACTAGCGGGGTCGGCGGGTGACAATGAGCAGTTCTTC. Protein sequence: CASRTQGLAGSAGDNEQFF.

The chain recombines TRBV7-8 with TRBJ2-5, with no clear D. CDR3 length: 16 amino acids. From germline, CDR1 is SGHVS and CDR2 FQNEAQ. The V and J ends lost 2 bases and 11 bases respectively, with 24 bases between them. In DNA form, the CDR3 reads TGTGCCAGCAGCTTATTAGTAACTACTAACTACAATGAGCAGTACTTC. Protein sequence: CASSLLVTTNYNEQYF.

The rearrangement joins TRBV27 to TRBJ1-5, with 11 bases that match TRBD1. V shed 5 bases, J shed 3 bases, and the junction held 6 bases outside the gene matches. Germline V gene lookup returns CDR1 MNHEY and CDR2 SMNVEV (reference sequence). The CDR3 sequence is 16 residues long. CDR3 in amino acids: CASSPGQGALNQPQHF. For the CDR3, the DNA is TGTGCCAGCAGTCCCGGACAGGGGGCGCTCAATCAGCCCCAGCATTTT.

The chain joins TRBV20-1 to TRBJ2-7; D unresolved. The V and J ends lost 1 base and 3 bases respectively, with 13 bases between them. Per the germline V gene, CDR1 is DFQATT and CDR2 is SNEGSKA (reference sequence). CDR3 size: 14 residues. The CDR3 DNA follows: TGCAGTGCTAGAGCCCGTAGTCCGTTCTACGAGCAGTACTTC. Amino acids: CSARARSPFYEQYF.

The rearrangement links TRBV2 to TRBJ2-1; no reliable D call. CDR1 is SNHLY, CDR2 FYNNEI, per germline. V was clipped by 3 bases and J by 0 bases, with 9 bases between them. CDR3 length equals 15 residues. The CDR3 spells CASSDGQSSYNEQFF. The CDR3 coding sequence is TGTGCCAGCAGTGACGGTCAGAGCTCCTACAATGAGCAGTTCTTC.

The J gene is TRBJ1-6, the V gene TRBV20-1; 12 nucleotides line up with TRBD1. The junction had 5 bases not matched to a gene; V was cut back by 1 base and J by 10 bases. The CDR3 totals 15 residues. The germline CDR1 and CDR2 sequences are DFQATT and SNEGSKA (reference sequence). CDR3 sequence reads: CSARAGTGGFSPLHF. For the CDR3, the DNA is TGCAGTGCTAGAGCCGGGACAGGGGGCTTCTCACCCCTCCACTTT.

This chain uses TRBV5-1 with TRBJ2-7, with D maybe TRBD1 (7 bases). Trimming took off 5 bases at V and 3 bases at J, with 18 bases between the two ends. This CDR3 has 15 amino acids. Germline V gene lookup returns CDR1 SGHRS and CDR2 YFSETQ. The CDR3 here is CASSSATGEDYEQYF. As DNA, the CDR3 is TGCGCCAGCAGTTCTGCCACAGGGGAGGACTACGAGCAGTACTTC.

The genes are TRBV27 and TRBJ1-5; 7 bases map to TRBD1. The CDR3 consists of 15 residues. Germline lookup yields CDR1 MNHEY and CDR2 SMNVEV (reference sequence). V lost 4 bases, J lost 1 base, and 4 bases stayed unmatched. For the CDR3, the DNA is TGTGCCAGCAGTTCGGGACAGTGGAGCAATCAGCCCCAGCATTTT. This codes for CASSSGQWSNQPQHF.

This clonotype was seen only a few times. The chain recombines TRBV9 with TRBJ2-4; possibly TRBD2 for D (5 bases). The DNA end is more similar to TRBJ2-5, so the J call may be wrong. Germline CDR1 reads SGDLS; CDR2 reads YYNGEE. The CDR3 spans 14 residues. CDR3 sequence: CASSVSTNGETQYF. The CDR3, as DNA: TGTGCCAGCAGCGTTTCGACTAATGGGGAGACCCAGTACTTC.

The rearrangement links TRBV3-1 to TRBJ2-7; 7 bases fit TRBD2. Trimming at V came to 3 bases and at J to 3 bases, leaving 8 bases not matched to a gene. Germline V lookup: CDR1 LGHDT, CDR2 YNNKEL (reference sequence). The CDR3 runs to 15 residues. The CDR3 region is CASSHGLVGGYEQYF. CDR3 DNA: TGTGCCAGCAGCCACGGACTAGTGGGGGGCTACGAGCAGTACTTC.

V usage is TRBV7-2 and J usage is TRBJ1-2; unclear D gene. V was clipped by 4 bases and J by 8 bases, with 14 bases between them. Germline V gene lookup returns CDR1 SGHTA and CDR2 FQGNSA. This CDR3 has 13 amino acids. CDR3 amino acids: CASSYRGPRGYTF. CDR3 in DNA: TGTGCCAGCAGCTACCGCGGACCGCGGGGCTACACCTTC.

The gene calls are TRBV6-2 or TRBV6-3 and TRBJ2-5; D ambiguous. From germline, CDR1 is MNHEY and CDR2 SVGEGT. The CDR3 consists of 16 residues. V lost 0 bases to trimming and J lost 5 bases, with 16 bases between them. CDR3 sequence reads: CASSYSRSYVGETQYF. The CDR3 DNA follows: TGTGCCAGCAGTTACTCGAGGTCCTACGTAGGGGAGACCCAGTACTTC.

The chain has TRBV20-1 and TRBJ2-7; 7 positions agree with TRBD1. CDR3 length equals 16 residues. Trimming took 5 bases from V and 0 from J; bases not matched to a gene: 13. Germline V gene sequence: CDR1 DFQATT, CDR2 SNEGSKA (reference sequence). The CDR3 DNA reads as TGCAGTGCTCAGAAACACGGACAGGATCACTCCTACGAGCAGTACTTC. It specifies CSAQKHGQDHSYEQYF.

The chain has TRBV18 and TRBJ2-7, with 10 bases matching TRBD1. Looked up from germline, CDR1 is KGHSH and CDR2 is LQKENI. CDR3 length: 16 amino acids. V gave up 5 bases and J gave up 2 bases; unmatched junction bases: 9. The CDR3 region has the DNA TGTGCCAGCTCAAACGCCCCGGGACAGGGGACCTACGAGCAGTACTTC. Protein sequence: CASSNAPGQGTYEQYF.

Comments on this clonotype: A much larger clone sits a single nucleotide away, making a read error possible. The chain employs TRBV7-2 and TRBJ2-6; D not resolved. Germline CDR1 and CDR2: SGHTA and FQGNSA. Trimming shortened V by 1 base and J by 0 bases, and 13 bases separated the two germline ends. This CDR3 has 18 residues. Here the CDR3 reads CASSLEGRLFSGANVLTF. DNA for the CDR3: TGTGCCAGCAGCTTAGAAGGCCGGCTTTTCTCTGGGGCCAACGTCCTGACTTTC.